A selection of T cell receptor beta chains follows, all from one sample in a study of early T cells in non-severe SARS-CoV-2 infection. MiXCR was run by TCRdb on the 5' RACE reads, yielding one entry per CDR3 protein. The repertoire holds roughly 120,000 distinct CDR3 sequences, with about 16% as singletons. The sequenced sample was whole blood. The receptors were sampled from an adult who was a healthcare worker with PCR-confirmed SARS-CoV-2 infection or an uninfected control (not recorded which). CDR3s include the opening cysteine and the closing phenylalanine or tryptophan. D genes are given only for firm matches. Size tells how often a clone was seen (once, few, many) or the class of an expanded clone, and some rows leave it out.

D,V,J,size,CDR3,DNA
.,TRBV5-1,TRBJ1-2,few,CASSETPTDYGYTF,TGCGCCAGCTCCGAGACGCCGACAGACTATGGCTACACCTTC
.,TRBV5-3,TRBJ2-7,.,CARSFGRYEQYF,TGTGCCAGAAGCTTCGGCCGCTACGAGCAGTACTTC
.,TRBV12-3/TRBV12-4,TRBJ2-2,many,CASRKHLANTGELFF,TGTGCCAGCAGGAAGCATCTAGCGAACACCGGGGAGCTGTTTTTT
TRBD1,TRBV5-1,TRBJ2-5,few,CASSSVRQGVHQETQYF,TGCGCCAGCAGCTCCGTTCGACAGGGGGTTCATCAAGAGACCCAGTACTTC
.,TRBV3-1,TRBJ1-2,few,CASSQEPSFGYTF,TGTGCCAGCAGCCAAGAACCGAGCTTTGGCTACACCTTC
.,TRBV18,TRBJ2-2,.,CASSLAANTGELFF,TGTGCCAGCTCGCTGGCCGCGAACACCGGGGAGCTGTTTTTT
TRBD1,TRBV5-1,TRBJ1-1,few,CASKGTGDTEAFF,TGCGCCAGCAAAGGGACAGGGGACACTGAAGCTTTCTTT
.,TRBV12-3/TRBV12-4,TRBJ2-7,.,CASSPRVAASSYEQYF,TGTGCCAGCAGCCCCAGGGTAGCGGCGAGCTCCTACGAGCAGTACTTC
.,TRBV5-6,TRBJ2-7,many,CASSLGRDEQYF,TGTGCCAGCAGCTTGGGCAGGGACGAGCAGTACTTC
TRBD2,TRBV10-1,TRBJ2-1,many,CASSSGTRYNEQFF,TGCGCCAGCAGCAGCGGGACTAGATACAATGAGCAGTTCTTC
.,TRBV11-2,TRBJ2-5,.,CASSPPGLLETQYF,TGTGCCAGCAGCCCACCGGGACTCTTAGAGACCCAGTACTTC
.,TRBV15,TRBJ2-3,.,CATSGKGGRTDTQYF,TGTGCCACCAGCGGGAAGGGTGGTAGGACAGATACGCAGTATTTT
TRBD2,TRBV11-2,TRBJ2-3,.,CASSRGGLADTQYF,TGTGCCAGCAGCCGGGGGGGGCTAGCAGATACGCAGTATTTT
.,TRBV4-1,TRBJ2-3,.,CASSPPSWERDTQYF,TGCGCCAGCAGCCCCCCCTCATGGGAGAGGGATACGCAGTATTTT